Below are 28 T cell receptor beta chains sequenced from a single sample in a study of T cell responses to AZD1222 COVID-19 vaccine. TCRdb's table, derived via immunoSEQ multiplex PCR, lists solely in-frame clones and lacks some. In the table there are around 140,000 clones, approximately 85% of which are singletons. The sequencing here drew on peripheral blood, taken 28 days after the second dose of the MenACWY control vaccine. The receptors were sampled from an adult who received the MenACWY meningococcal vaccine as a control.

The chain is built from TRBV29-1 and TRBJ2-3; weak D call: TRBD1 (6 bases). Germline V lookup: CDR1 SQVTM, CDR2 ANQGSEA. CDR3 length: 13 amino acids. Deletions cut 4 bases from V and 3 bases from J, with 11 bases between. The CDR3 DNA reads TGCAGCGTTGCCAGGGGCAGGACAGATACGCAGTATTTT. Protein: CSVARGRTDTQYF.

J is TRBJ2-5 and V is TRBV12-3 or TRBV12-4, with 8 bases aligning to TRBD1. The CDR3 has 13 residues. V shed 6 bases and J 3 bases; nucleotides not matched to a gene: 3. This CDR3 is CASRGQGEETQYF. DNA for the CDR3: TGTGCCAGCAGAGGACAGGGAGAAGAGACCCAGTACTTC.

This chain uses TRBV6-5 with TRBJ1-1; the D gene is possibly TRBD1 (5 bases). Between the trimmed V and J ends, which lost 0 bases and 0 bases, there was a span of 8 bases. Germline V gene data show CDR1 as MNHEY and CDR2 as SVGAGI. This CDR3 spans 15 amino acids. Here the CDR3 DNA reads TGTGCCAGCAGTTACTCGACAGTTATGAACACTGAAGCTTTCTTT. This gives the protein CASSYSTVMNTEAFF.

The J gene is TRBJ2-3, the V gene TRBV15; unclear D gene. The CDR3 sequence is 15 residues long. Per germline, CDR1 LNHNV and CDR2 YYDKDF (reference sequence). V lost 0 bases and J 0 bases, leaving 7 bases between the germline ends. CDR3 bases: TGTGCCACCAGCAGAGATGGGTCAAGCACAGATACGCAGTATTTT. Encoded protein: CATSRDGSSTDTQYF.

The chain couples TRBV7-9 to TRBJ1-1, with 7 bases matching TRBD1. The germline V gene encodes CDR1 SEHNR and CDR2 FQNEAQ (reference sequence). CDR3 length: 13 residues. V was pared by 3 bases and J by 4 bases, with 2 bases of the junction left unmatched. DNA for the CDR3: TGTGCCAGCAGCTTTCGACAGGGCACTGAAGCTTTCTTT. Amino acids: CASSFRQGTEAFF.

The chain combines TRBV7-8 with TRBJ2-7; 10 bases agree with TRBD2. The CDR3 spans 13 residues. V lost 6 bases, J lost 5 bases, and 4 bases stayed unmatched. Germline values: CDR1 SGHVS, CDR2 FQNEAQ. CDR3 nucleotide sequence: TGTGCCAGCAGTCTAGCGGGAGTAAACGAGCAGTACTTC. Amino acid sequence: CASSLAGVNEQYF.

The J gene is TRBJ1-2, the V gene TRBV6-5; TRBD1 agrees at 7 bases. The V gene's germline CDR1 is MNHEY and CDR2 SVGAGI. V dropped 6 bases and J dropped 2; count of bases not matched to a gene: 6. The CDR3 is 14 amino acids. CDR3 in amino acids: CASRSTGSNYGYTF. CDR3 DNA: TGTGCCAGCAGATCGACAGGGTCGAACTATGGCTACACCTTC.

The gene calls are TRBV24-1 and TRBJ1-2; TRBD1 might be the D (6 bases). Germline V CDR1 and CDR2: KGHDR, SFDVKD. The CDR3 totals 15 residues. V was shortened by 4 bases and J by 4 bases, with 15 bases between the two germline ends. This CDR3 reads CATSDPDSGTYGYTF. DNA of the CDR3: TGTGCCACCAGTGACCCGGACAGCGGAACCTATGGCTACACCTTC.

This rearrangement joins TRBV15 to TRBJ2-2, with TRBD2 matching 7 bases. With 5 bases clipped from V and 1 base from J, the junction kept 4 bases outside the gene matches. The CDR3 is made up of 15 amino acids. Germline loops: CDR1 LNHNV, CDR2 YYDKDF (reference sequence). Here the CDR3 DNA reads TGTGCCACCAGCTTCAGCGGGGAGAACACCGGGGAGCTGTTTTTT. Translated, it gives CATSFSGENTGELFF.

The chain combines TRBV10-1 with TRBJ2-2; D might be TRBD1 or TRBD2, each matching 5 bases. With 10 bases removed from V and 5 bases from J, the gap between germline ends came to 26 bases. CDR1 WNHNN and CDR2 SYGVQD come from the germline V gene (reference sequence). The CDR3 runs 17 residues. This CDR3 reads CAITFTLGRTSTGELFF. As DNA, the CDR3 is TGCGCCATTACGTTTACACTGGGACGGACGTCGACCGGGGAGCTGTTTTTT.

The CDR3 loop is CASSLDAGTEAFF. The DNA of the CDR3 is TGTGCCAGCAGCTTAGACGCAGGGACTGAAGCTTTCTTT. The chain combines TRBV7-2 with TRBJ1-1; weak D call: TRBD1 (5 bases). V lost 1 base to trimming and J lost 5 bases, with 8 bases between them. From germline, CDR1 is SGHTA and CDR2 FQGNSA. The CDR3 consists of 13 residues. The full variable domain, in which reference TRBV7-2 and TRBJ1-1 provide the parts outside the CDR3, is GAGVSQSPSNKVTEKGKDVELRCDPISGHTALYWYRQSLGQGLEFLIYFQGNSAPDKSGLPSDRFSAERTGGSVSTLTIQRTQQEDSAVYLCASSLDAGTEAFFGQGTRLTVV.

V is TRBV20-1 and J is TRBJ1-2; 8 bases fit TRBD1. J gave up 8 bases and V 5 bases, and 10 bases lay outside the gene matches. CDR1 is DFQATT, CDR2 SNEGSKA, per germline (reference sequence). The CDR3 runs to 13 residues. The CDR3 coding sequence is TGCAGTGCTTGTGAACAGGGGGTCTTAGGCTACACCTTC. This sequence encodes CSACEQGVLGYTF.

The gene calls are TRBV28 and TRBJ1-1; D ambiguous. The V gene's germline CDR1 is MDHEN and CDR2 SYDVKM. V lost 5 bases and J 2 bases, leaving 6 bases between the germline ends. This CDR3 region has 12 residues. The CDR3: CASSVSNTEAFF. The CDR3 DNA sequence: TGTGCCAGCAGTGTCAGTAACACTGAAGCTTTCTTT.

This chain links TRBV19 with TRBJ1-5, with D unresolved. Germline V CDR1 and CDR2: LNHDA, SQIVND (reference sequence). Trimming pared 5 bases from V and 5 bases from J, leaving 16 bases between. The CDR3 contains 15 residues. CDR3 nucleotide sequence: TGTGCCAGTAGTTCGTTTTTAGGTTCGGATCAGCCCCAGCATTTT. Its protein product is CASSSFLGSDQPQHF.

The chain is built from TRBV30 and TRBJ2-1, with a tentative D call TRBD2 (6 bases). The CDR3 contains 13 residues. Trimming cost V 3 bases and J 4 bases, with 10 bases left between them. Germline V CDR1 and CDR2: GTSNPN, SVGIG (reference sequence). CDR3 sequence reads: CAWSTGGYNEQFF. The CDR3 coding sequence is TGTGCCTGGAGCACCGGAGGGTACAATGAGCAGTTCTTC. Full variable domain (outside the CDR3, taken from reference TRBV30 and TRBJ2-1): SQTIHQWPATLVQPVGSPLSLECTVEGTSNPNLYWYRQAAGRGLQLLFYSVGIGQISSEVPQNLSASRPQDRQFILSSKKLLLSDSGFYLCAWSTGGYNEQFFGPGTRLTVL.

V usage is TRBV7-9 and J usage is TRBJ2-2; D might be TRBD1 or TRBD2, each matching 5 bases. The CDR3 runs to 14 residues. Per germline, CDR1 SEHNR and CDR2 FQNEAQ (reference sequence). The V gene lost 8 bases and the J gene lost 0 bases, with 10 bases spanning the gap. CDR3 nucleotide sequence: TGTGCCAGCGAAGAGGGGTCGAACACCGGGGAGCTGTTTTTT. It is translated as CASEEGSNTGELFF. Combining the CDR3 with reference TRBV7-9 and TRBJ2-2 gives the whole variable domain DTGVSQNPRHKITKRGQNVTFRCDPISEHNRLYWYRQTLGQGPEFLTYFQNEAQLEKSRLLSDRFSAERPKGSFSTLEIQRTEQGDSAMYLCASEEGSNTGELFFGEGSRLTVL.

V gene TRBV10-3 combines with J gene TRBJ2-7; 7 bases align to TRBD1. CDR1 ENHRY and CDR2 SYGVKD come from the germline V gene. With 6 bases clipped from V and 6 bases from J, the junction kept 17 bases outside the gene matches. The CDR3 spans 16 residues. CDR3 coding DNA: TGTGCCATCAGAGGCTATACAGGGGATGAGCGAGGCGAGCAGTACTTC. Amino acids: CAIRGYTGDERGEQYF.

V gene TRBV19 combines with J gene TRBJ1-6, with TRBD1 matching over 12 bases. Trimming cost V 5 bases and J 14 bases; bases outside gene matches: 7. Germline V gene sequence: CDR1 LNHDA, CDR2 SQIVND (reference sequence). This CDR3 has 14 residues. CDR3 residues: CASSPGQGAMALHF. CDR3 sequence (DNA): TGTGCCAGTAGTCCGGGACAGGGGGCGATGGCCCTCCACTTT.

This chain joins TRBV19 and TRBJ2-5; D ambiguous. The CDR3 is 12 amino acids. Trimming left V 5 bases short and J 4 bases short, with 8 bases between. Germline V gene data show CDR1 as LNHDA and CDR2 as SQIVND (reference sequence). The CDR3 DNA is TGTGCCAGTAGTGCCCCTAGAGAGACCCAGTACTTC. Translation: CASSAPRETQYF. Looking up the rest from reference TRBV19 and TRBJ2-5 gives the full variable domain: DGGITQSPKYLFRKEGQNVTLSCEQNLNHDAMYWYRQDPGQGLRLIYYSQIVNDFQKGDIAEGYSVSREKKESFPLTVTSAQKNPTAFYLCASSAPRETQYFGPGTRLLVL.

The V and J genes are TRBV24-1 and TRBJ2-4; tentatively, D is TRBD1 or TRBD2 (5 bases each). Germline-derived CDR1 and CDR2 are KGHDR and SFDVKD. This CDR3 spans 15 amino acids. The V end was cut by 0 bases, the J end by 5 bases, with 10 bases between. CDR3 DNA: TGTGCCACCAGTGATTTGGGGGACGGTGAAAACATTCAGTACTTC. Its protein is CATSDLGDGENIQYF.

The chain has TRBV28 and TRBJ1-1; TRBD1 is a possible D gene (6 bases). Trimming stripped 2 bases from V and 10 bases from J, with 11 bases between. The CDR3 has 12 amino acids. Germline CDR1 and CDR2: MDHEN and SYDVKM. CDR3 nucleotides: TGTGCCAGCAGTTTAAGAACAGGGACAGCTTTCTTT. It codes for CASSLRTGTAFF.

CDR3 protein: CASSTGFWNQPQHF. The CDR3 DNA reads TGTGCCAGCAGTACAGGGTTTTGGAATCAGCCCCAGCATTTT. The chain couples TRBV6-5 to TRBJ1-5, with D perhaps matching TRBD1 (6 bases). CDR3 length equals 14 residues. Germline V CDR1 and CDR2: MNHEY, SVGAGI. With 5 bases removed from V and 4 bases from J, the gap between germline ends came to 12 bases.

The V call is TRBV28, the J call TRBJ1-3; D not certain. Trimming removed 3 bases from V and 8 bases from J, with 11 bases in between. The CDR3 consists of 13 residues. The germline V gene encodes CDR1 MDHEN and CDR2 SYDVKM. Here the CDR3 DNA reads TGTGCCAGCAGTTTGCTATCCGGAGACACCATATATTTT. Residues: CASSLLSGDTIYF.

The chain has TRBV28 and TRBJ2-1; 7 positions agree with TRBD1. The V gene's germline CDR1 is MDHEN and CDR2 SYDVKM. The CDR3 sequence is 16 residues long. J gave up 0 bases and V 2 bases, and 4 bases lay outside the gene matches. As DNA, the CDR3 is TGTGCCAGCAGTTTACGTGAGGGGGCCTCCTACAATGAGCAGTTCTTC. Translated: CASSLREGASYNEQFF.

This clone has only one observation. The chain uses TRBV19 and TRBJ1-5; D remains ambiguous. Per the germline V gene, CDR1 is LNHDA and CDR2 is SQIVND (reference sequence). The ends were cut back, 6 bases at V and 3 bases at J, with 9 bases in the middle. The CDR3 totals 13 residues. The CDR3 reads CASSLGSNQPQHF. CDR3 nucleotide sequence: TGTGCCAGTAGCTTGGGATCCAATCAGCCCCAGCATTTT.

The V gene is TRBV10-1, the J gene TRBJ2-4, with 10 bases identical to TRBD2. Germline assignment: CDR1 WNHNN and CDR2 SYGVQD (reference sequence). This CDR3 has 19 amino acids. V was pared by 0 bases and J by 0 bases, with 8 bases of the junction left unmatched. CDR3 residues: CASSESGRTSGLAKNIQYF. The CDR3 DNA is TGCGCCAGCAGTGAGTCGGGGCGGACTAGCGGATTAGCCAAAAACATTCAGTACTTC.

The sample holds one count of this clone. The J gene is TRBJ2-7, the V gene TRBV4-2; 9 nucleotides agree with TRBD1. The CDR3 spans 14 residues. Germline trimming cut 3 bases from V and 7 bases from J; bases unmatched to any gene: 7. Germline V gene data show CDR1 as LGHNA and CDR2 as YNFKEQ. For the CDR3, the DNA is TGTGCCAGCAGCCACCGGGACAGGGTTTGGGAGCAGTACTTC. Translating gives CASSHRDRVWEQYF.

The chain joins TRBV2 to TRBJ2-7; the D gene is possibly TRBD1 (6 bases). V lost 8 bases, J lost 2 bases, and 7 bases lay in between. This CDR3 is 11 amino acids long. In germline, CDR1 is SNHLY, CDR2 FYNNEI. CDR3 DNA: TGTGCCAGCCGGGACACCTACGAGCAGTACGTC. Translating gives CASRDTYEQYV.